The 13 T cell receptor beta chains given below trace back to one sample, sequenced in a study of cytomegalovirus exposure and HLA in healthy donors. The PCR had 60 Vbeta and 13 Jbeta primers. Assay used: immunoSEQ multiplex PCR; TCRdb lists only in-frame clones, some missing. The sample consists of about 140,000 clones, 76% of them appearing once. The sequencing sample was made of PBMCs. All receptors come from a man in his late teens or twenties in good health and CMV-seronegative.

This chain uses TRBV19 with TRBJ2-3; D not resolved. Germline CDR1 and CDR2: LNHDA and SQIVND (reference sequence). The CDR3 totals 11 residues. With 8 bases removed from V and 3 bases from J, the gap between germline ends came to 6 bases. CDR3 sequence (DNA): TGTGCCAGTTCCCATACAGATACGCAGTATTTT. Translating it yields CASSHTDTQYF. The variable domain in full, completed from reference TRBV19 and TRBJ2-3, reads DGGITQSPKYLFRKEGQNVTLSCEQNLNHDAMYWYRQDPGQGLRLIYYSQIVNDFQKGDIAEGYSVSREKKESFPLTVTSAQKNPTAFYLCASSHTDTQYFGPGTRLTVL.

The J gene is TRBJ2-7, the V gene TRBV27; maybe TRBD1 (5 bases). V was shortened by 0 bases and J by 2 bases, with 14 bases between the two germline ends. Germline lookup yields CDR1 MNHEY and CDR2 SMNVEV (reference sequence). This CDR3 spans 16 amino acids. Written as DNA, the CDR3 is TGTGCCAGCAGTTTATCGGGGCTCGCAGCCACCTACGAGCAGTACTTC. Its translation is CASSLSGLAATYEQYF.

The chain uses TRBV2 and TRBJ2-5, with D unclear. This CDR3 region has 14 residues. Germline-derived CDR1 and CDR2 are SNHLY and FYNNEI. Trimming took 2 bases from V and 4 from J, leaving 11 bases between them. The CDR3: CASSESPGGETQYF. The CDR3 DNA reads TGTGCCAGCAGTGAATCCCCGGGTGGAGAGACCCAGTACTTC.

DNA of the CDR3: TGTGCCAGCGGGACTAGCGATTACCCTGCGGGAGAGACCCAGTACTTC. Amino acid sequence: CASGTSDYPAGETQYF. The chain couples TRBV11-2 to TRBJ2-5; the match to TRBD2 covers 10 bases. CDR3 length equals 16 residues. V dropped 8 bases and J dropped 4; count of bases not matched to a gene: 13. Germline values: CDR1 SGHAT, CDR2 FQNNGV.

The chain uses TRBV7-2 and TRBJ1-1, with D possibly TRBD1 on 6 matching bases. V dropped 4 bases and J dropped 0 bases, with 9 bases sitting between them. The CDR3 spans 14 residues. The germline gives CDR1 SGHTA, CDR2 FQGNSA. The CDR3 coding sequence is TGTGCCAGCAGCTCTGGACAGATGAACACTGAAGCTTTCTTT. It encodes CASSSGQMNTEAFF.

This clone showed up just once. The chain is built from TRBV5-6 and TRBJ2-7; 10 bases align to TRBD2. Germline-derived CDR1 and CDR2 are SGHDT and YYEEEE. This CDR3 has 18 residues. Losses at the gene ends were 2 bases for V and 4 bases for J; bases not matched to a gene: 15. The CDR3 spells CASSLLSGRVSSGYEQYF. The CDR3 bases are TGTGCCAGCAGCTTATTAAGCGGGAGGGTCTCGTCGGGATACGAGCAGTACTTC.

The rearrangement links TRBV27 to TRBJ1-2; TRBD1 matches at 8 bases. This CDR3 spans 16 amino acids. The germline gives CDR1 MNHEY, CDR2 SMNVEV (reference sequence). Losses at the gene ends were 0 bases for V and 1 base for J; bases not matched to a gene: 4. CDR3 amino acids: CASSLSGQGSNYGYTF. As DNA, the CDR3 is TGTGCCAGCAGTTTATCAGGACAGGGAAGTAACTATGGCTACACCTTC.

The J gene is TRBJ2-2, the V gene TRBV10-2; no reliable D call. The length of the CDR3 is 13 residues. V was cut by 6 bases and J by 0 bases, with 5 bases left in between. Per germline, CDR1 WSHSY and CDR2 SAAADI. The CDR3 coding sequence is TGCGCCAGCAGAGCGTCGAACACCGGGGAGCTGTTTTTT. This gives the protein CASRASNTGELFF.

V usage is TRBV2 and J usage is TRBJ1-1, with D maybe TRBD1 (5 bases). Deletions cut 7 bases from V and 3 bases from J, with 12 bases between. Germline lookup yields CDR1 SNHLY and CDR2 FYNNEI. The CDR3 is made up of 13 amino acids. The CDR3 reads CASTSGPYTEAFF. The CDR3 DNA reads as TGTGCCAGCACGTCAGGGCCCTACACTGAAGCTTTCTTT.

This clone was picked up a small number of times. V gene TRBV6-1 combines with J gene TRBJ1-1; perhaps TRBD1 as D (5 bases). The length of the CDR3 is 14 residues. V lost 6 bases and J 6 bases, leaving 17 bases between the germline ends. Looked up from germline, CDR1 is MNHNS and CDR2 is SASEGT. The CDR3 region has the DNA TGTGCCAGCAGATTCAGCCAGGGTAACGCTGAAGCTTTCTTT. Protein product: CASRFSQGNAEAFF.

In its sample, this clone was seen once. The chain's CDR3 is CASSLVPGDTEAFF. DNA of the CDR3: TGTGCCAGCAGCTTAGTACCCGGGGACACTGAAGCTTTCTTT. The chain recombines TRBV7-9 with TRBJ1-1; no reliable D call. This CDR3 is 14 amino acids long. The germline CDR1 and CDR2 sequences are SEHNR and FQNEAQ (reference sequence). V was clipped by 1 base and J by 3 bases, with 9 bases between them.

The chain uses TRBV18 and TRBJ1-2; D is possibly TRBD1 (5 bases). Germline-derived CDR1 and CDR2 are KGHSH and LQKENI. The CDR3 is 14 amino acids. Trimming cost V 3 bases and J 3 bases, with 11 bases left between them. Here the CDR3 reads CASSPAGLDYGYTF. The CDR3 DNA follows: TGTGCCAGCTCACCTGCGGGACTCGACTATGGCTACACCTTC.

This clone was seen just once. The chain recombines TRBV6-4 with TRBJ2-2, with 7 bases that match TRBD1. The CDR3 runs 15 residues. Germline CDR1 MRHNA, CDR2 SNTAGT. The trim removed 5 bases at V and 4 bases at J, leaving 7 bases unmatched. CDR3 loop: CASSTGTETTGELFF. The CDR3 DNA sequence: TGTGCCAGCAGTACCGGGACAGAGACCACCGGGGAGCTGTTTTTT.